The present entry profiles one T cell receptor beta chain with its context. As yet, its antigen is unknown. These data are taken from a study of a mutant IDH1 vaccine in newly diagnosed glioma. As for the study in general: V12 took place at week 35, and V13 at week 47.

TCRdb keeps only in-frame clones here, not all; method: immunoSEQ multiplex PCR. The sample shows nearly 50,000 clones, approximately 88% of them seen only once. The time point is: week 47, end of study. Each vaccine dose was 300 ug of mutant IDH1 20-mer peptide, with topical imiquimod. J was trimmed by 0 bases and V by 0 bases; bases with no gene match: 10. The CDR3 loop spans 18 amino acids. Germline V gene sequence: CDR1 SGHDT, CDR2 YYEEEE. The sequence came from a woman under 40 with glioma. Some clones in this sample may be carry-over from other donors' samples. The sequenced sample was PBMCs, obtained from a glioma patient whose treatment included an IDH1 peptide vaccine. The chain combines TRBV5-6 with TRBJ1-1; 8 bases are shared with TRBD1. CDR3 DNA: TGTGCCAGCAGCTTGGATGGGACAGGCGGTCCCCTGAACACTGAAGCTTTCTTT. This codes for CASSLDGTGGPLNTEAFF.